Shown below are 2 T cell receptor beta chains from a single sample sequenced in a study of blood T cell repertoires in COVID-19. Here immunoSEQ multiplex PCR was the method, and the copy in TCRdb shows in-frame clones only, minus some. This table has about 230,000 clones, 88% appearing once. The sample was PBMCs or T cells enriched from blood (not recorded which). These receptors were collected from a middle-aged woman with acute COVID-19.

In the case of this clone: Sequence at one end of the junction differs from germline and may be a read error. V usage is TRBV3-1 (or the pseudogene TRBV3-2) and J usage is TRBJ1-1, with TRBD1 matching over 8 bases. Germline CDR1 reads LGHDT; CDR2 reads YNNKEL (reference sequence). CDR3 length: 20 amino acids. The CDR3 region has the DNA TGTGCCAGCAGCCAAGTGACAGGGGTCCGGGTTACCGCCATGAACCCTGAAGCTTTCTTT. Protein product: CASSQVTGVRVTAMNPEAFF.

The CDR3 sequence is CASSQRGPRTDTQYF. The CDR3 coding sequence is TGTGCCAGTAGTCAACGAGGGCCAAGGACAGATACGCAGTATTTT. The V call is TRBV19, the J call TRBJ2-3, with D perhaps TRBD2 (5 bases). Germline V gene sequence: CDR1 LNHDA, CDR2 SQIVND (reference sequence). This CDR3 has 15 residues. The V end was cut by 5 bases, the J end by 3 bases, with 15 bases between.